This is a list of T cell receptor beta chains from one sample in a study of radiotherapy plus CTLA-4 blockade in lung cancer. The table came from immunoSEQ multiplex PCR; TCRdb's copy has only in-frame clones and leaves some out. The table has approximately 89,000 clones, more than 60% seen once. The source was peripheral blood, collected from a patient treated with radiotherapy plus ipilimumab. The source is a human donor with non-small cell lung cancer who had a partial response to radiotherapy plus ipilimumab. Some clones in this sample may be carry-over from other donors' samples. CDR3s include the opening cysteine and the closing phenylalanine or tryptophan. The D gene is left open where the match is weak. The size entry is marked missing in some rows and otherwise reads once, few, many or a size class.

>TRBV5-5|-|-|TRBJ1-1
TGTGCCAGCAGCTGGGCGGGTGAAGCTTTCTTT
CASSWAGEAFF
>TRBV5-6|-|-|TRBJ2-7
TGTGCCAGCAGCTTGTATGGGCCATACGAGCAGTACTTC
CASSLYGPYEQYF
>TRBV30|TRBD2|-|TRBJ2-3
TGTGCCTGGAGTGGGGGGGGAGTTGCAGATACGCAGTATTTT
CAWSGGGVADTQYF
>TRBV19|TRBD1|-|TRBJ1-2
TGTGCCAGTTTAGCGTCGGGACAGGCCGTGATCACTAACTATGGCTACACCTTC
CASLASGQAVITNYGYTF
>TRBV5-4|-|-|TRBJ2-2
TGTGCCAGCAGACCGGGACTCGGAAACACCGGGGAGCTGTTTTTT
CASRPGLGNTGELFF
>TRBV7-3|-|large|TRBJ1-5
TGTGCCAGCAGCTCGATAAAGGGGTTTCAGCCCCAGCATTTT
CASSSIKGFQPQHF
>TRBV15|-|-|TRBJ2-7
TGTGCCACCAGCAGAGATTGGACAGTCTCCTACGAGCAGTACTTC
CATSRDWTVSYEQYF
>TRBV11-2|TRBD1|-|TRBJ2-7
TGTGCCAGCAGCCGAAGGACAGGGTACGAGCAGTACTTC
CASSRRTGYEQYF
>TRBV4-2|-|many|TRBJ1-2
TGTGCCAGCAATGAGGGTCCGGCGTCTATATATGGCTACACCTTC
CASNEGPASIYGYTF
>TRBV18|-|-|TRBJ1-2
TGTGCCAGCTCACCTTCGACAGCGAAGACTAACTATGGCTACACCTTC
CASSPSTAKTNYGYTF
>TRBV5-4|-|-|TRBJ2-3
TGTGCCAGCAGCTTGGCGGGAGTTCGGGCAGATACGCAGTATTTT
CASSLAGVRADTQYF
>TRBV30|-|-|TRBJ1-4
TGTGCCTGGAGGAGAGGGTTAGGGAGGGATGAAAAACTGTTTTTT
CAWRRGLGRDEKLFF
>TRBV6-6|TRBD1|-|TRBJ2-3
TGTGCCAGCAGTTACAGACAGGGGTCAGATACGCAGTATTTT
CASSYRQGSDTQYF
>TRBV30|-|-|TRBJ2-2
TGTGCCTGGAGTCAGAACTTAGCATACACCGGGGAGCTGTTTTTT
CAWSQNLAYTGELFF
>TRBV23-1|-|-|TRBJ1-5
TGCGCCAGCAGCCAGAAGGGGAAGGGGGGGCGCGGTAGCAATCAGCCCCAGCATTTT
CASSQKGKGGRGSNQPQHF
>TRBV13|TRBD2|-|TRBJ2-7
TGTGCCAGCAGCAACAGCGGGAGGATGGCCTTCGAGCAGTACTTC
CASSNSGRMAFEQYF
>TRBV6-5|TRBD1|-|TRBJ1-6
TGTGCCAGTTCCGGGACAGGGGAAAATTCACCCCTCCACTTT
CASSGTGENSPLHF
>TRBV5-4|-|-|TRBJ1-6
TGTGCCAGCAGCTCACGTCCAGGGGATAATTCACCCCTCCACTTT
CASSSRPGDNSPLHF
>TRBV28|-|-|TRBJ1-2
TGTGCCAGCAGCTCCTCCCACTATGGCTACACCTTC
CASSSSHYGYTF
>TRBV11-2|-|-|TRBJ2-2
TGTGCCAGCAGCTTATCGGGGGTAGGAAAACGGGAGCTGTTTTTT
CASSLSGVGKRELFF
>TRBV18|-|few|TRBJ2-5
TGTGCCAGCTCACGCGGGGAAGGGACCCAGTACTTC
CASSRGEGTQYF
>TRBV25-1|-|-|TRBJ2-3
TGTGCCAGCGATACAGGGGGGGGGTCCACAGATACGCAGTATTTT
CASDTGGGSTDTQYF
>TRBV19|-|-|TRBJ1-5
TGTGCCAGTAGTAGAACAGGGCGACAGCCCCAGCATTTT
CASSRTGRQPQHF
>TRBV19|-|-|TRBJ2-6
TGTGCCAGTAGTATGGGTTTGATGGGGAGAACTGGGGCCAACGTCCTGACTTTC
CASSMGLMGRTGANVLTF
>TRBV7-9|-|-|TRBJ2-5
TGTGCCAGCAGCCCAACGCGGGGGCTAGAGACCCAGTACTTC
CASSPTRGLETQYF
>TRBV21-1|-|medium-sized|TRBJ1-3
TGTGCCCGCGGGGGCGGTTCCCTCAACTCTGGAAACACCATATATTTT
CARGGGSLNSGNTIYF
>TRBV4-3|TRBD2|-|TRBJ2-1
TGCGCCAGCAGCCAGGAAACTAGCGGGGGGTGGAATGAGCAGTTCTTC
CASSQETSGGWNEQFF
>TRBV5-1|-|-|TRBJ2-3
TGCGCCAGCAGCTTGGGGGGAGGCACAGATACGCAGTATTTT
CASSLGGGTDTQYF
>TRBV2|TRBD1|-|TRBJ1-2
TGTGCCAGCAGTGCGTTAGGGGGCGGCTATGGCTACACCTTC
CASSALGGGYGYTF
>TRBV11-2|TRBD2|-|TRBJ2-5
TGTGCCAGCAGCGACAGCGGGGGGAAAGAGACCCAGTACTTC
CASSDSGGKETQYF
>TRBV9|-|-|TRBJ1-1
TGTGCCAGCAGCACACGGGACACTGAAGCTTTCTTT
CASSTRDTEAFF
>TRBV5-6|TRBD2|-|TRBJ2-2
TGTGCCAGCAGCTTATCGACTAGCTGGAACACCGGGGAGCTGTTTTTT
CASSLSTSWNTGELFF
>TRBV2|-|-|TRBJ2-2
TGTGCCAGCAGTGAAGCAGGGGGCACCGGGGAGCTGTTTTTT
CASSEAGGTGELFF
>TRBV19|TRBD1|-|TRBJ1-1
TGTGCCAGTAGTAGTCCGGCCGGGACAGAGATTGAAGCTTTCTTT
CASSSPAGTEIEAFF
>TRBV6-4|TRBD1|-|TRBJ2-2
TGTGCCAGCAGTTCCACAGGGGGAATCGCCGGGGAGCTGTTTTTT
CASSSTGGIAGELFF
>TRBV2|-|-|TRBJ2-6
TGTGCCAGCAGTAAGGACGGGAGAACTGGGGCCAACGTCCTGACTTTC
CASSKDGRTGANVLTF
>TRBV5-1|-|-|TRBJ2-2
TGCGCCAGCAGCTTGGACAGGGTGAACACCGGGGAGCTGTTTTTT
CASSLDRVNTGELFF
>TRBV29-1|TRBD1|-|TRBJ1-5
TGCAGCGTAATCGGACAGGGTATGGGTCAGCCCCAGCATTTT
CSVIGQGMGQPQHF
>TRBV5-6|-|-|TRBJ2-2
TGTGCCAGCAGCCGGAACACCGGGGAGCTGTTTTTT
CASSRNTGELFF
>TRBV7-2|TRBD2|-|TRBJ2-7
TGTGCCAGCAGCGACGGACTAGCGGGGGCCTACGAGCAGTACTTC
CASSDGLAGAYEQYF
>TRBV7-9|TRBD1|-|TRBJ1-4
TGTGCCAGCAGCTTACGGCAGGGGGCAACTGAAAAACTGTTTTTT
CASSLRQGATEKLFF
>TRBV5-4|TRBD2|-|TRBJ2-3
TGTGCCAGCAGCTTGGGCGGGGGTAGCACAGATACGCAGTATTTT
CASSLGGGSTDTQYF
>TRBV29-1|TRBD2|-|TRBJ2-2
TGCAGCGTTGAAGTAGGGGCGGGAGGCACCGGGGAGCTGTTTTTT
CSVEVGAGGTGELFF
>TRBV5-1|TRBD1|-|TRBJ1-1
TGCGCCAGCAGCGACAGGGTGAGCACTGAAGCTTTCTTT
CASSDRVSTEAFF